These T cell receptor beta chains were read from a single sample in a study of T-cell memory formation after mild COVID-19. One entry per CDR3 protein results from TCRdb running MiXCR on the 5' RACE reads. The data show around 370,000 distinct CDR3 sequences, with roughly 21% seen just once and roughly an eighth held by the top ten. The material sequenced was PBMCs or a T cell subset sorted from them (not recorded which). The receptors were gathered from an adult woman who had mild COVID-19 (a few samples of this study predate the infection). Cell type and time point are not known. Each CDR3 is given without its conserved first and last residue. Rows may omit the clone size; those that give it use once, few, many or a size class.

v_gene	abundance	j_gene	CDR3aa
TRBV7-9	few	TRBJ2-5	ASSYRTGGETQY
TRBV5-1	few	TRBJ2-1	ASSDDSSYNEQF
TRBV11-2	NA	TRBJ2-5	ASRDLQETQY
TRBV2	few	TRBJ1-6	ASSEVNGSPLH
TRBV29-1	many	TRBJ2-2	SAETQSGRTNTGELF
TRBV18	few	TRBJ2-1	ASSLQGPEQF
TRBV12-3/TRBV12-4	few	TRBJ2-5	ASSNLAGEETQY
TRBV15	NA	TRBJ1-5	ATSRDQGQGTNQPQH
TRBV19	few	TRBJ2-7	ASAPATNYEQY
TRBV4-1	many	TRBJ2-1	ASSQDRASGVYEQF
TRBV25-1	few	TRBJ2-3	ASSETGRDTQY
TRBV18	NA	TRBJ1-1	ASSPLETGSSLNTEAF
TRBV30	NA	TRBJ1-2	AWSDLANYGYT
TRBV4-3	few	TRBJ2-1	ASSQGTSGSNEQF
TRBV20-1	NA	TRBJ2-5	SARWAGGSETQY
TRBV7-9	few	TRBJ1-6	AGSLGQGASPLH
TRBV7-6	few	TRBJ1-5	ASSLSPGQASNQPQH
TRBV6-1	NA	TRBJ2-7	ASRGQGAPIGSYEQY
TRBV7-8	few	TRBJ2-7	ASSLATPSYEQY
TRBV5-1	once	TRBJ1-2	ASSLEAREGGERYGYT
TRBV12-3/TRBV12-4	few	TRBJ2-7	ASRGGHPEQY
TRBV18	few	TRBJ2-3	ASSPITGGNADTQY
TRBV19	few	TRBJ2-3	ASSDREDTQY
TRBV5-4	NA	TRBJ2-7	ASGQDASYEQY
TRBV5-1	NA	TRBJ2-7	ASSPGEAVQSYEQY
TRBV12-3/TRBV12-4	many	TRBJ1-3	ASSSGSSGNTIY
TRBV20-1	NA	TRBJ2-3	SAQDRGQGTDTQY
TRBV24-1	NA	TRBJ2-3	ATSEGQNTDTQY
TRBV12-3/TRBV12-4	NA	TRBJ2-2	ASRLAGVNTGELF